These 23 T cell receptor beta chains share one sample of origin, sequenced in a study of T cell repertoires in cytomegalovirus infection (dated by TCRdb to the late 2010s). Data came from an Illumina HiSeq 1500. TCRdb itself trimmed the public reads at Q25 with fastp, ran MiXCR and retained productive beta chains. For every CDR3 protein sequence, its rows merge into one entry that carries the most common genes and DNA. Present in this sample are about 210,000 distinct CDR3 sequences, under 8.5% of which were seen just once. Around 6.5% of the sample is held by the ten biggest clonotypes. The sequencing input was PBMCs. These receptors all stem from a human donor in good health (CMV status not recorded). Some clones in this sample may be carry-over from other donors' samples.

This clonotype was found many times. This chain joins TRBV2 and TRBJ1-1; TRBD1 matches 10 bases. The ends lost 5 bases at V and 8 bases at J; junction bases unmatched: 5. From germline, CDR1 is SNHLY and CDR2 FYNNEI. This CDR3 has 13 residues. CDR3 protein: CASSRTGGGEAFF. The CDR3 coding sequence is TGTGCCAGCAGTCGGACAGGGGGAGGAGAAGCTTTCTTT.

The chain joins TRBV20-1 to TRBJ2-5; D might be TRBD1 (5 bases). The CDR3 spans 13 residues. The V and J ends lost 2 bases and 1 base respectively, with 8 bases between them. The germline V gene has CDR1 DFQATT and CDR2 SNEGSKA (reference sequence). CDR3 in DNA: TGCAGTGCTAGAAAAACAGGCCAAGAGACCCAGTACTTC. Translation: CSARKTGQETQYF.

V and J are TRBV20-1 and TRBJ2-3; TRBD2 might be the D (6 bases). CDR3 length: 13 residues. Germline V lookup: CDR1 DFQATT, CDR2 SNEGSKA (reference sequence). Trimming removed 3 bases at V and 0 bases at J, with 7 bases between. CDR3 amino acids: CSARGLSTDTQYF. The CDR3 coding sequence is TGCAGTGCTAGGGGACTTAGCACAGATACGCAGTATTTT.

This clonotype was counted between two and nine times. The rearrangement joins TRBV20-1 to TRBJ2-5; TRBD1 aligns across 11 bases. Germline lookup yields CDR1 DFQATT and CDR2 SNEGSKA (reference sequence). J was trimmed by 5 bases and V by 2 bases; bases with no gene match: 4. The length of the CDR3 is 14 residues. Here the CDR3 DNA reads TGCAGTGCTAGACACCGGGACAGGGGGGAGACCCAGTACTTC. It specifies CSARHRDRGETQYF.

This clonotype has ten or more counts. The chain is built from TRBV27 and TRBJ2-7; D remains ambiguous. The V end lost 0 bases, the J end lost 3 bases, and 9 bases lay between the germline ends. There are 14 residues in the CDR3. Germline assignment: CDR1 MNHEY and CDR2 SMNVEV (reference sequence). The CDR3 sequence: CASSLSRSGYEQYF. The CDR3 DNA is TGTGCCAGCAGTTTATCGAGGTCGGGCTACGAGCAGTACTTC.

This clonotype was found many times. V is TRBV6-1 and J is TRBJ1-2; weak D call: TRBD1 (5 bases). Trimming removed 8 bases at V and 8 bases at J, with 15 bases between. CDR1 and CDR2 from the germline V gene are MNHNS and SASEGT. This CDR3 is built from 12 residues. The CDR3 spells CASAGLIRGYTF. CDR3 in DNA: TGTGCCAGCGCAGGGTTAATTAGGGGCTACACCTTC.

This clonotype has ten or more counts. The chain couples TRBV10-3 to TRBJ1-2, with D perhaps matching TRBD1 (5 bases). The CDR3 has 16 amino acids. V was trimmed by 0 bases and J by 2 bases, leaving 13 bases between them. The germline V gene encodes CDR1 ENHRY and CDR2 SYGVKD. This CDR3 reads CAISESGGTPNYGYTF. The DNA of the CDR3 is TGTGCCATCAGTGAGTCTGGCGGGACGCCAAACTATGGCTACACCTTC.

The sample holds many counts of this clonotype. The V call is TRBV29-1, the J call TRBJ2-3, with a tentative D call TRBD1 (6 bases). V lost 7 bases to trimming and J lost 0 bases, with 17 bases between them. The length of the CDR3 is 15 residues. Germline V CDR1 and CDR2: SQVTM, ANQGSEA. The CDR3 DNA follows: TGCAGCGGATGGGGCCCTGGGGGCAGCACAGATACGCAGTATTTT. Residues: CSGWGPGGSTDTQYF.

V and J are TRBV20-1 and TRBJ1-1; weak D call: TRBD1 (5 bases). The V end lost 1 base, the J end lost 6 bases, and 12 bases lay between the germline ends. Germline V gene data show CDR1 as DFQATT and CDR2 as SNEGSKA (reference sequence). The CDR3 consists of 13 residues. CDR3 region: CSARGVPRAEAFF. In DNA, the CDR3 is TGCAGTGCTAGAGGGGTCCCCAGGGCTGAAGCTTTCTTT.

This clonotype occurred many times. This sequence joins TRBV7-9 and TRBJ1-1; D remains unclear. Trimming pared 7 bases from V and 3 bases from J, leaving 27 bases between. The CDR3 sequence is 18 residues long. Germline CDR1 is SEHNR and CDR2 is FQNEAQ (reference sequence). The CDR3 region has the DNA TGTGCCAGCATTCAACCGGGTGAGACGTTTTTTATAGACACTGAAGCTTTCTTT. It is translated as CASIQPGETFFIDTEAFF.

In its sample, this clonotype was seen many times. The chain recombines TRBV6-2 or TRBV6-3 with TRBJ2-7; D is undetermined. The CDR3 is made up of 11 amino acids. Germline CDR1 reads MNHEY; CDR2 reads SVGEGT. Between the trimmed V and J ends, which lost 5 bases and 3 bases, there was a span of 5 bases. CDR3 in DNA: TGTGCCAGCAGTACCTTCTACGAGCAGTACTTC. It encodes CASSTFYEQYF.

The table lists this clonotype with many counts. The rearrangement joins TRBV7-3 to TRBJ2-7, with 7 bases fitting TRBD1. The CDR3 has 15 amino acids. In germline, CDR1 is SGHTA, CDR2 FQGTGA. Trimming cost V 0 bases and J 5 bases; bases outside gene matches: 7. The CDR3 spells CASSLTRRGKNEQYF. The CDR3 DNA reads TGTGCCAGCAGCTTAACGCGCAGGGGGAAAAACGAGCAGTACTTC.

This clonotype has a count of ten or more. The chain couples TRBV7-2 to TRBJ1-6; D is ambiguous. Germline-derived CDR1 and CDR2 are SGHTA and FQGNSA. CDR3 length equals 14 residues. V shed 1 base and J shed 10 bases, with 11 bases lying between them. CDR3 coding DNA: TGTGCCAGCAGCTTAGGACGGTTAGTCTCACCCCTCCACTTT. Translation gives CASSLGRLVSPLHF.

This clonotype was seen at least ten times. The chain combines TRBV20-1 with TRBJ2-1; the D call may be TRBD1 or TRBD2 (5 bases each). Germline CDR1 reads DFQATT; CDR2 reads SNEGSKA (reference sequence). This CDR3 region has 19 residues. V lost 3 bases, J lost 12 bases, and 36 bases lay in between. The CDR3 nucleotides read TGCAGTGCTAGTCCCCTCCCCTCATCGGGGCAGGAAGAAAGGAGAGGGCAGTTCTTC. It encodes CSASPLPSSGQEERRGQFF.

Only a few counts were recorded for this clonotype. This chain links TRBV13 with TRBJ1-2; a possible D gene is TRBD1 (6 bases). V was pared by 2 bases and J by 6 bases, with 13 bases between. The CDR3 consists of 14 residues. Germline CDR1 is PRHDT and CDR2 is FYEKMQ (reference sequence). The DNA for the CDR3 is TGTGCCAGCAGCTTATCACCCGGGACAAATGGCTACACCTTC. It yields the protein CASSLSPGTNGYTF. Drawing the rest from reference TRBV13 and TRBJ1-2, the complete variable domain is AAGVIQSPRHLIKEKRETATLKCYPIPRHDTVYWYQQGPGQDPQFLISFYEKMQSDKGSIPDRFSAQQFSDYHSELNMSSLELGDSALYFCASSLSPGTNGYTFGSGTRLTVV.

There are many counts of this clonotype. The rearrangement uses TRBV6-1 and TRBJ2-3; TRBD2 might be the D (6 bases). This CDR3 contains 12 residues. Germline CDR1 reads MNHNS; CDR2 reads SASEGT. The CDR3: CATRDFTDTQYF. The CDR3 region has the DNA TGTGCGACGAGGGACTTCACAGATACGCAGTATTTT.

The chain is built from TRBV5-6 and TRBJ2-7, with D perhaps being TRBD1 or TRBD2 (5 bases each). Trimming stripped 1 base from V and 1 base from J, with 15 bases between. There are 16 residues in the CDR3. Looked up from germline, CDR1 is SGHDT and CDR2 is YYEEEE. The CDR3 coding sequence is TGTGCCAGCAGCTTGCGACCGGGGCGACCATCCTACGAGCAGTACTTC. It yields the protein CASSLRPGRPSYEQYF.

There are a few counts of this clonotype. The J gene is TRBJ1-2, the V gene TRBV12-3 or TRBV12-4, with D perhaps matching TRBD1 (5 bases). With 3 bases removed from V and 3 bases from J, the gap between germline ends came to 8 bases. The CDR3 is 13 residues long. CDR3 sequence (DNA): TGTGCCAGCAGTTTGGGACGGTACTATGGCTACACCTTC. Its translation: CASSLGRYYGYTF.

This clonotype was detected ten times or more. V usage is TRBV28 and J usage is TRBJ2-7; TRBD2 is a possible D gene (5 bases). The CDR3 has 16 residues. CDR1 and CDR2 from the germline V gene are MDHEN and SYDVKM. The V gene lost 5 bases and the J gene lost 0 bases, with 17 bases spanning the gap. CDR3 protein: CASSGLGVAFSYEQYF. For the CDR3, the DNA is TGTGCCAGCAGTGGCCTCGGGGTCGCGTTCTCCTACGAGCAGTACTTC. Full variable domain (rest looked up from reference TRBV28 and TRBJ2-7): DVKVTQSSRYLVKRTGEKVFLECVQDMDHENMFWYRQDPGLGLRLIYFSYDVKMKEKGDIPEGYSVSREKKERFSLILESASTNQTSMYLCASSGLGVAFSYEQYFGPGTRLTVT.

This clonotype was observed at least ten times. This chain joins TRBV5-1 and TRBJ1-1, with a possible D match to TRBD1 (5 bases). This CDR3 region has 13 residues. V lost 6 bases, J lost 0 bases, and 9 bases lay in between. Germline V gene sequence: CDR1 SGHRS, CDR2 YFSETQ. The CDR3 spells CASNQGLNTEAFF. Written as DNA, the CDR3 is TGCGCCAGCAACCAGGGTTTGAACACTGAAGCTTTCTTT.

In its sample, this clonotype was seen many times. The chain uses TRBV6-5 and TRBJ2-5, with D possibly matching TRBD2 (6 bases). Germline CDR1 and CDR2: MNHEY and SVGAGI. The CDR3 covers 13 residues. With 4 bases removed from V and 13 bases from J, the gap between germline ends came to 19 bases. CDR3 DNA: TGTGCCAGCAGTTTACTCCCTAGCGTAGAGTTGTACTTC. This translates into CASSLLPSVELYF.

This clonotype showed up many times. This chain joins TRBV12-3 or TRBV12-4 and TRBJ1-1; D is unclear. The V end lost 6 bases, the J end lost 0 bases, and 17 bases lay between the germline ends. CDR3 size: 16 residues. The CDR3 DNA reads as TGTGCCAGCAGCCCCACGAAGGGAGTAATGAACACTGAAGCTTTCTTT. Translation gives CASSPTKGVMNTEAFF.

This clonotype has a count of ten or more. The rearrangement uses TRBV7-9 and TRBJ1-5; the D gene is possibly TRBD1 (5 bases). CDR3 size: 17 residues. V was shortened by 1 base and J by 5 bases, with 18 bases between the two germline ends. The V gene's germline CDR1 is SEHNR and CDR2 FQNEAQ (reference sequence). Here the CDR3 DNA reads TGTGCCAGCAGCTTAGTTTTGACGGCAGGGAGGGATCAGCCCCAGCATTTT. This gives the protein CASSLVLTAGRDQPQHF.